Sequencing of this T cell receptor (beta chain) was carried out in a study of blood T cells in healthy people across ages (dated by TCRdb to between 2015 and 2017). Context from the whole study: In model experiments, template switching captured roughly one uniquely barcoded TCR beta cDNA molecule for every two T cells. Using deep sequencing normalized with unique cDNA molecular identifiers, the study measured how TCR beta repertoire diversity changes with age. The donors were divided into four age groups: young (average around 16 years), middle-aged (approximately 41), aged (approximately 59) and long-lived (nearly 85). Donors of different ages were randomly distributed across sequencing lanes to avoid experimental bias. For two donors (one aged 18 to 29 and one aged 80 or older), the study analyzed two additional independent replicas of 1 million unique cDNA reads from the same blood draw. What the work shows at the level of the full study, not this receptor alone: As age increased, observed TCR beta diversity per million T cells dropped in a roughly linear way, and a significant reduction was already evident by age roughly 40. Estimates of total diversity from one million sequenced T cells were regarded as lower bounds and underestimates. Because profiling used bulk unsorted PBMCs, naive and antigen-experienced compartments could not be compared conclusively. The percentage of naive T cells measured by flow cytometry correlated strongly with observed TCR beta diversity. Donor CMV infection status was unknown, potentially confounding age-related changes in expanded clonotypes. Compared with the aged group, more naive CD4+ T cells, fewer expanded clones and increased TCR diversity were shown by the long-lived group, suggesting age selection.

Library construction relied on 5' RACE. Sequencing was carried out with an Illumina HiSeq 2500. A second PCR of about 7 to 12 cycles was performed with a sample-barcoded 5' primer and a J-beta primer mix. A template-switch 5' adaptor carrying 12 random nucleotides introduced a unique molecular identifier onto each TCR beta cDNA molecule. Each sample yielded at least 3 million CDR3-containing paired-end reads. First-strand cDNA was synthesized from all RNA with the Mint cDNA synthesis kit, primed by a TRBC-specific oligonucleotide. All cDNA was treated with uracil-DNA glycosylase and then went through a first 18-cycle PCR with the universal primers M1SS and BC2_uni_R. As for the original processing: For normalization, 1 million high-quality reads were randomly selected from each sample, with every read carrying a distinct molecular identifier. Reads sharing molecular identifiers were discarded rather than binned into consensus sequences. MiTCR, with a Q25 quality threshold and the strictest error-elimination algorithm, was used for CDR3 identification, clonotype clustering and error correction. A nonparametric unseen species model with Euler transformation was used to estimate lower-bound total TCR beta diversity. TCRdb reprocessing: public reads trimmed at Q25 with fastp, clones called with MiXCR, in-frame beta chains kept. Identical CDR3 proteins give one entry, which carries the most common genes and DNA. The V and J calls and clone size are TCRdb's, not the authors'. This sample gives about 1,000,000 distinct CDR3 sequences in total; under 45% of them show up just once. Approximately 17% of the sample is in the top ten clones.

CDR1 and CDR2, per the germline V gene, are SGHDT and YYEEEE. The CDR3 runs 15 amino acids, cysteine and phenylalanine included. Only the CDR3 region is kept as DNA, spanning 45 bases read in frame from base 1. V is trimmed back by 0 bases and J by 8 bases, and the junction contains 4 bases that no gene match accounts for. In regard to this clonotype: What antigen it recognizes has not been identified. No base qualities exist here, and no much larger clone lies one base off it.

Systemically healthy Caucasian individuals from Russia, some 38 in total and aged 6 to 90 years, were included as donors. Approximately 9.3 milliliters of peripheral blood were drawn from each donor into EDTA-treated Vacutainer tubes. Ficoll-Paque density-gradient centrifugation was used to isolate PBMCs, with at least 6.5 million obtained per sample. Total RNA, at least 5 micrograms per sample, was extracted from PBMCs with Trizol reagent. For every donor, an aliquot of PBMCs went through flow cytometry to measure the percentages of naive CD45RAhigh/CD27high T cells. The specimen was blood. This TCR was sampled from a woman in her sixties in good health. This chain joins TRBV5-6 to TRBJ2-4, with 11 junctional bases fitting TRBD2. The nucleotide sequence reads TGTGCCAGCAGCTTGGCCGGTAGCGGGAGGGACATTCAGTACTTC. Translated, it reads CASSLAGSGRDIQYF.